This is a list of T cell receptor beta chains from one sample in a study of metastatic and nonmetastatic thyroid tumors. From the PCR reads, TCRdb re-called clones with MiXCR. The data show 35,000 to 45,000 clones, 9.5% to 13% seen once. Sequenced input: blood. The receptors stem from a male donor with papillary thyroid cancer or a benign thyroid nodule (not recorded which). Some clones in this sample may be carry-over from other donors' samples. Both conserved end residues are part of each CDR3. Fields, in order: V gene, J gene, D gene, clone size, CDR3 protein, CDR3 DNA. A D gene is named only where the DNA matches it firmly. Clone sizes are given selectively: once, few, many, or a class where the clone is expanded.

TRBV4-2	TRBJ2-3	TRBD2	-	CASSQVRPGTSGTYTQYF	TGTGCCAGCAGCCAAGTTCGTCCCGGGACTAGCGGCACATATACGCAGTATTTT
TRBV5-4	TRBJ1-1	-	many	CASSQQGVTEAFF	TGTGCCAGCAGCCAGCAGGGAGTCACTGAAGCTTTCTTT
TRBV6-2/TRBV6-3	TRBJ1-1	-	many	CASAYLPPNTEAFF	TGTGCCAGCGCTTACCTTCCCCCGAACACTGAAGCTTTCTTT
TRBV20-1	TRBJ2-5	TRBD2	few	CSADGLAGAPGQETQYF	TGCAGTGCGGACGGACTAGCGGGAGCCCCGGGGCAAGAGACCCAGTACTTC
TRBV6-1	TRBJ1-1	-	many	CASIPAGTFTEAFF	TGTGCCAGCATCCCAGCCGGGACATTCACTGAAGCTTTCTTT
TRBV19	TRBJ2-3	-	many	CASTGPTDTQYF	TGTGCCAGTACGGGCCCTACAGATACGCAGTATTTT
TRBV20-1	TRBJ2-7	-	many	CSASYEQYF	TGCAGTGCCTCCTACGAGCAGTACTTC
TRBV30	TRBJ2-7	-	many	CAWAGRSYEQYF	TGTGCCTGGGCGGGACGGTCCTACGAGCAGTACTTC
TRBV19	TRBJ2-7	-	few	CASIIGIGSYEQYF	TGTGCCAGTATTATCGGTATCGGGAGCTACGAGCAGTACTTC
TRBV7-2	TRBJ2-3	TRBD2	many	CASSKSGIKDTQYF	TGTGCCAGCAGCAAGAGCGGGATTAAAGATACGCAGTATTTT
TRBV6-2/TRBV6-3	TRBJ2-1	TRBD2	medium-sized	CASRGTSGYNEQFF	TGTGCCAGCAGGGGGACTAGCGGTTACAATGAGCAGTTCTTC
TRBV6-1	TRBJ1-2	-	few	CASSEDMGSYGYTF	TGTGCCAGCAGTGAAGACATGGGGTCCTATGGCTACACCTTC
TRBV4-1	TRBJ2-1	TRBD2	many	CASRGLAGVRDEQFF	TGCGCCAGCCGAGGACTAGCGGGAGTGCGGGATGAGCAGTTCTTC
TRBV6-1	TRBJ2-3	TRBD2	few	CASSSIAGVPYTQYF	TGTGCCAGCAGTTCCATAGCGGGAGTCCCGTATACGCAGTATTTT
TRBV7-2	TRBJ2-5	TRBD1	few	CASSLWTGEQETQYF	TGTGCCAGCAGCCTTTGGACAGGGGAGCAAGAGACCCAGTACTTC
TRBV24-1	TRBJ2-1	TRBD2	-	CATSDSLAGSSATYNEQFF	TGTGCCACCAGTGATTCACTAGCGGGAAGCTCGGCTACCTACAATGAGCAGTTCTTC
TRBV7-2	TRBJ1-6	TRBD1	many	CASSLNRGQNSPLHF	TGTGCCAGCAGCTTAAACAGGGGTCAGAATTCACCCCTCCACTTT
TRBV28	TRBJ1-1	-	many	CASSFTGPYEAFF	TGTGCCAGTTCCTTTACAGGCCCTTATGAAGCTTTCTTT
TRBV27	TRBJ1-3	-	few	CASSLSGAPGSGNAIYF	TGTGCCAGCAGTTTGTCGGGGGCGCCAGGTTCTGGAAACGCCATATATTTT
TRBV6-2/TRBV6-3	TRBJ2-7	-	medium-sized	CASSRQAIVDEQYF	TGTGCCAGCAGTAGACAGGCGATAGTCGACGAGCAGTACTTC
TRBV4-1	TRBJ1-2	-	-	CASSHNVLRLVRAFNYGYTF	TGCGCCAGCAGCCATAATGTGCTTAGACTAGTGCGGGCTTTTAACTATGGCTACACCTTC
TRBV30	TRBJ1-1	-	-	CAWSPGQTNTEAFF	TGTGCCTGGAGTCCTGGACAAACCAACACTGAAGCTTTCTTT
TRBV11-3	TRBJ2-5	-	many	CASSFSETETQYF	TGTGCCAGCAGCTTTAGCGAGACAGAGACCCAGTACTTC
TRBV12-3/TRBV12-4	TRBJ2-3	-	many	CASKQGRSTDTQYF	TGTGCCAGCAAACAGGGTCGCAGCACAGATACGCAGTATTTT
TRBV12-3/TRBV12-4	TRBJ2-7	TRBD2	few	CASSLLAGCSYEQYF	TGTGCCAGCAGTTTACTAGCGGGGTGCTCCTACGAGCAGTACTTC
TRBV10-3	TRBJ2-1	TRBD2	many	CAIRLTSGDNEQFF	TGTGCCATCAGGTTGACTAGCGGAGACAATGAGCAGTTCTTC
TRBV11-1	TRBJ2-2	TRBD2	many	CASSFPSGRARGTGELFF	TGTGCCAGCAGCTTCCCTAGCGGGAGGGCGAGGGGGACCGGGGAGCTGTTTTTT
TRBV28	TRBJ1-6	TRBD1	few	CATRTGGFRTIPLHF	TGTGCCACCCGGACAGGGGGTTTCAGGACGATCCCCCTCCACTTT
TRBV4-3	TRBJ2-7	-	many	CASSQDPGPVPYEQYF	TGCGCCAGCAGCCAAGATCCAGGCCCCGTTCCTTACGAGCAGTACTTC
TRBV6-1	TRBJ1-1	-	few	CASSRQRNTEAFF	TGTGCCAGCAGCCGACAGCGTAACACTGAAGCTTTCTTT
TRBV6-5	TRBJ2-1	TRBD2	many	CASSFELAGIYNEQFF	TGTGCCAGCAGTTTTGAACTAGCGGGGATCTACAATGAGCAGTTCTTC
TRBV29-1	TRBJ2-1	TRBD1	many	CSVAGQGYNEQFF	TGCAGCGTTGCGGGACAGGGATACAATGAGCAGTTCTTC
TRBV25-1	TRBJ2-7	TRBD1	many	CASSGTGGGYEQYF	TGTGCCAGCAGCGGGACAGGGGGCGGCTACGAGCAGTACTTC
TRBV4-1	TRBJ2-4	-	-	CASSQEPRGENIQYF	TGCGCCAGCAGCCAAGAACCCAGGGGAGAAAACATTCAGTACTTC
TRBV7-9	TRBJ1-6	-	-	CASSLEGFNNSPLHF	TGTGCCAGCAGCTTGGAAGGTTTTAATAATTCACCCCTCCACTTT
TRBV24-1	TRBJ2-1	-	many	CATSLADGGTNEQFF	TGTGCCACCAGCTTGGCGGATGGCGGGACCAATGAGCAGTTCTTC
TRBV5-1	TRBJ2-3	TRBD2	many	CASSLAGTSTDTQYF	TGCGCCAGCAGCTTAGCGGGGACTAGCACAGATACGCAGTATTTT
TRBV10-3	TRBJ2-2	-	many	CAISESGRAPAPGELFF	-
TRBV4-3	TRBJ2-2	-	few	CASSQDGSWTGELFF	TGCGCCAGCAGCCAAGACGGCTCGTGGACCGGGGAGCTGTTTTTT
TRBV20-1	TRBJ1-5	TRBD1	many	CSARNLQGEGPQHF	TGCAGTGCTAGGAACCTACAGGGGGAGGGCCCCCAGCATTTT
TRBV19	TRBJ2-4	TRBD2	many	CASSRERGAKNIQYF	TGTGCCAGTAGTCGAGAGCGGGGAGCCAAAAACATTCAGTACTTC
TRBV5-1	TRBJ1-3	-	-	CASSPSYSGNTIYF	TGCGCCAGCAGCCCCAGCTACTCTGGAAACACCATATATTTT
TRBV7-2	TRBJ2-7	-	many	CASSLNSPEQYF	TGTGCCAGCAGCTTAAACTCTCCCGAGCAGTACTTC
TRBV9	TRBJ2-7	-	many	CASSVDGGSVFEQYF	TGTGCCAGCAGCGTAGATGGGGGGTCTGTATTCGAGCAGTACTTC